This T cell receptor (beta chain) is from a study of blood T cells in healthy people across ages. Study-level points and caveats: Using unsorted PBMCs precluded a conclusive naive versus antigen-experienced comparison.

Isolation of PBMCs gave at least 7 million cells per sample. A minimum of 6 micrograms of total RNA was extracted per sample. Many counts were recorded for this clonotype. What it binds is not known. A second PCR, run for about 7 to 11 cycles, used a sample-barcoded 5' primer plus a J-beta primer mix. TCRdb used MiXCR to reprocess the 5' RACE reads, holding one entry per CDR3 protein. The data contain 910,000 or so distinct CDR3 sequences, roughly 47% of them seen just once; the ten biggest clones take up roughly a fifth. V was pared by 8 bases and J by 3 bases, with 11 bases between. Germline V CDR1 and CDR2: SQVTM, ANQGSEA. The CDR3 has 11 residues.

The sample comprised blood. The source is an older woman in good health. The chain joins TRBV29-1 to TRBJ2-7; no definite D call. This chain's CDR3 is CSIMLGYEQYF. The CDR3 bases are TGCAGCATCATGCTGGGCTACGAGCAGTACTTC.